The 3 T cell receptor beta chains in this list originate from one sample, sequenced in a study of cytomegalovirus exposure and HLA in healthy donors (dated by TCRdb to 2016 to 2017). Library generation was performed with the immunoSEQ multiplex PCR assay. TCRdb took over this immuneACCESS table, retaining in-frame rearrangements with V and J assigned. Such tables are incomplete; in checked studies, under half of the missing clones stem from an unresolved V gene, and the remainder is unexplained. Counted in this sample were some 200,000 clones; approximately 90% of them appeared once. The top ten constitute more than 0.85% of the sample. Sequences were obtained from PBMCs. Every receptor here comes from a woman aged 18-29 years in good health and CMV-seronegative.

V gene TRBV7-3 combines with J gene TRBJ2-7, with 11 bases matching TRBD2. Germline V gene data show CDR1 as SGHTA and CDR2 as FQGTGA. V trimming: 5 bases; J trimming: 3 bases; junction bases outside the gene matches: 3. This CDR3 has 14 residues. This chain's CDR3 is CASSATSGSYEQYF. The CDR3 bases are TGTGCCAGCAGCGCAACTAGCGGGAGCTACGAGCAGTACTTC.

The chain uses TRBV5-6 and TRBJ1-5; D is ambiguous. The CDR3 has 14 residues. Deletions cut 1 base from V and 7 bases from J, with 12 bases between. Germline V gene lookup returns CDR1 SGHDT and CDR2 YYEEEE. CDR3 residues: CASSLKSLRQPQHF. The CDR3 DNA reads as TGTGCCAGCAGCTTGAAAAGTCTTCGGCAGCCCCAGCATTTT. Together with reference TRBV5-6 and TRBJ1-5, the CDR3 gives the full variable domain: DAGVTQSPTHLIKTRGQQVTLRCSPKSGHDTVSWYQQALGQGPQFIFQYYEEEERQRGNFPDRFSGHQFPNYSSELNVNALLLGDSALYLCASSLKSLRQPQHFGDGTRLSIL.

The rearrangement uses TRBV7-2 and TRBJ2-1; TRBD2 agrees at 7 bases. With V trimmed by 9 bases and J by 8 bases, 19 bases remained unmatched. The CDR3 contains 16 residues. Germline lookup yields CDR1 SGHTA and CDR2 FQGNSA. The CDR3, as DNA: TGTGCCAGACAAGCCGATTCTAGCGGAGACGGGGATGAGCAGTTCTTC. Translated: CARQADSSGDGDEQFF.